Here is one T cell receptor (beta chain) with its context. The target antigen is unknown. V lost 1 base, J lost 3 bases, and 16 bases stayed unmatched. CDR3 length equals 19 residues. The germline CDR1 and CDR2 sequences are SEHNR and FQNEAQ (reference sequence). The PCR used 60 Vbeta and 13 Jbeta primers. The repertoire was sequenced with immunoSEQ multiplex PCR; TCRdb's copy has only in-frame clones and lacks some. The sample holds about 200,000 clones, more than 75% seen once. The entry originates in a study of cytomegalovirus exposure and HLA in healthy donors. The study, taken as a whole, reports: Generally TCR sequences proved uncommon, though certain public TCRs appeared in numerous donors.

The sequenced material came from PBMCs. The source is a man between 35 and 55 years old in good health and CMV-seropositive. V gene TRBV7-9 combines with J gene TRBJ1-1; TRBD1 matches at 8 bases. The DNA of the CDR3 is TGTGCCAGCAGCTTAGACGGGACAGGTGAGGACCTCGAACACACTGAAGCTTTCTTT. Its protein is CASSLDGTGEDLEHTEAFF.